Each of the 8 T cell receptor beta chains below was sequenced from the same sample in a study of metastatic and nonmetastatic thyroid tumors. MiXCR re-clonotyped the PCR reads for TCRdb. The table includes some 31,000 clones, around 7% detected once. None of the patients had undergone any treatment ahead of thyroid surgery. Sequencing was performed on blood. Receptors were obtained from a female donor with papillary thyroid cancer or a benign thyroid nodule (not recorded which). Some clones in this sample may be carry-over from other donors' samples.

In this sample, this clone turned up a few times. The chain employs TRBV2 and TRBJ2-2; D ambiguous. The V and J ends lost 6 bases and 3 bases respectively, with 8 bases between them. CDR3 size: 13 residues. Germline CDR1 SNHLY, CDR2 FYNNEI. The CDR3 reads CASSPDYTGELFF. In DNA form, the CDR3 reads TGTGCCAGCAGCCCCGACTACACCGGGGAGCTGTTTTTT.

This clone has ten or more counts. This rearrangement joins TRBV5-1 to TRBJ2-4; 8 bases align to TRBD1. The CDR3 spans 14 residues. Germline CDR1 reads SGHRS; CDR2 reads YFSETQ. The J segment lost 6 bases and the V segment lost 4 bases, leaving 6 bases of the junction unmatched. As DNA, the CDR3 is TGCGCCAGCAGCCTGACAGGGGATATAAACATTCAGTACTTC. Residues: CASSLTGDINIQYF. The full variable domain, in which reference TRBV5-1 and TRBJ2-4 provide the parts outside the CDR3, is KAGVTQTPRYLIKTRGQQVTLSCSPISGHRSVSWYQQTPGQGLQFLFEYFSETQRNKGNFPGRFSGRQFSNSRSEMNVSTLELGDSALYLCASSLTGDINIQYFGAGTRLSVL.

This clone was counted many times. CDR3 bases: TGTGCCAGCTCACCGTCCCCGGGGAATCAGCCCCAGCATTTT. It translates to CASSPSPGNQPQHF. The J gene is TRBJ1-5, the V gene TRBV18; no clear D gene. Trimming took 3 bases from V and 4 from J, leaving 10 bases between them. This CDR3 comprises 14 residues. Germline CDR1 and CDR2: KGHSH and LQKENI.

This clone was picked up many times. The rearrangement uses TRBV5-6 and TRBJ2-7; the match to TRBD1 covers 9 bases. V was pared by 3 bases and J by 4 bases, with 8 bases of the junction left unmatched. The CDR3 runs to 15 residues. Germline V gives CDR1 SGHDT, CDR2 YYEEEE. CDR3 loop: CASSYNYRGLYEQYF. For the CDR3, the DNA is TGTGCCAGCAGCTATAATTACAGGGGGCTGTACGAGCAGTACTTC.

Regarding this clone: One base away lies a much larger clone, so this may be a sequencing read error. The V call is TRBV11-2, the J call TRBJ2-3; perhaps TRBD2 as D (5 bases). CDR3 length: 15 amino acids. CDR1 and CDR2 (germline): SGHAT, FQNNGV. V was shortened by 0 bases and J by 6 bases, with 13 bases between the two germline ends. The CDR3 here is CASSLEHQREDTQYF. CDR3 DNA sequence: TGTGCCAGCAGCTTAGAGCACCAGAGGGAGGATACGCAGTATTTT.

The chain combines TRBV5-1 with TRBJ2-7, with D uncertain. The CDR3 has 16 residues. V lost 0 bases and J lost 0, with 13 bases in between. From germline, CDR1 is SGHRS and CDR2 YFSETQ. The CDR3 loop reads CASSLAGGVHSYEQYF. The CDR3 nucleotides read TGCGCCAGCAGCTTGGCCGGTGGCGTACACTCCTACGAGCAGTACTTC.

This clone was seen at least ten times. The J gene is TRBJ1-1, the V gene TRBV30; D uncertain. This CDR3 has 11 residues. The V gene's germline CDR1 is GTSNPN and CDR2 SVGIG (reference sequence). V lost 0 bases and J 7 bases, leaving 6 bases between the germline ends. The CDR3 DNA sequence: TGTGCCTGGAGTGTGGAAATTGAAGCTTTCTTT. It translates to CAWSVEIEAFF.

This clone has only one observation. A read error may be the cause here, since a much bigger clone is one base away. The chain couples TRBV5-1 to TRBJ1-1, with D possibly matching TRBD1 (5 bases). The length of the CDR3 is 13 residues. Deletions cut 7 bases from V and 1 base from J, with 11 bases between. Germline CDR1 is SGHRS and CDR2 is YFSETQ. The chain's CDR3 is CASRWGTNTEAFF. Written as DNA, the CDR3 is TGCGCCAGCCGGTGGGGGACGAACACTGAAGCTTTCTTT.